This T cell receptor (beta chain) was profiled in a study of Ad26.COV2.S vaccination and SARS-CoV-2 variants. Overall study results and limits: Spike-specific TCR breadth in vaccine recipients exceeded that seen in placebo recipients. Placebo recipients and vaccine recipients were similar in non-spike TCR breadth. Once vaccination had occurred, spike-specific CD8+ and CD4+ T cell responses reportedly showed substantial breadth. Assessments of TCR breadth and depth may have underestimated the total T cell responses.

The germline gives CDR1 SEHNR, CDR2 FQNEAQ (reference sequence). The V and J ends lost 1 base and 5 bases respectively, with 15 bases between them. The CDR3 runs to 16 residues. As concerns this clone: Its antigen is as yet unknown.

Sequencing used immunoSEQ multiplex PCR; TCRdb keeps in-frame clones, though not all of them. This table holds some 350,000 clones, around 90% found once. The specimen comprised peripheral blood, sampled after recovery from COVID-19. The chain recombines TRBV7-9 with TRBJ1-5, with unresolved D. This clonotype was sampled from a human donor who had recovered from COVID-19. The CDR3, as DNA: TGTGCCAGCAGCTTAGGGCAGTCCCCCATCGATCAGCCCCAGCATTTT. It specifies CASSLGQSPIDQPQHF.